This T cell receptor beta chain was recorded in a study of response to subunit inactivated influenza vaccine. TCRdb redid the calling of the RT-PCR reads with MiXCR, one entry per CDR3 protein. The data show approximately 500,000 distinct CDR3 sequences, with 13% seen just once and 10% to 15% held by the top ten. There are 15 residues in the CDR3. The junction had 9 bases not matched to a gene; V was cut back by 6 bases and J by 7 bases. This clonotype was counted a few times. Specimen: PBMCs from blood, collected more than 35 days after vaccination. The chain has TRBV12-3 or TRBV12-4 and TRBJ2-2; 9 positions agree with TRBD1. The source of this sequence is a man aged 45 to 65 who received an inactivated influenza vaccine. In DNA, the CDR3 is TGTGCCAGCAGCCCGAACAGGGGGCTAGGCGGGGAGCTGTTTTTT. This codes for CASSPNRGLGGELFF.